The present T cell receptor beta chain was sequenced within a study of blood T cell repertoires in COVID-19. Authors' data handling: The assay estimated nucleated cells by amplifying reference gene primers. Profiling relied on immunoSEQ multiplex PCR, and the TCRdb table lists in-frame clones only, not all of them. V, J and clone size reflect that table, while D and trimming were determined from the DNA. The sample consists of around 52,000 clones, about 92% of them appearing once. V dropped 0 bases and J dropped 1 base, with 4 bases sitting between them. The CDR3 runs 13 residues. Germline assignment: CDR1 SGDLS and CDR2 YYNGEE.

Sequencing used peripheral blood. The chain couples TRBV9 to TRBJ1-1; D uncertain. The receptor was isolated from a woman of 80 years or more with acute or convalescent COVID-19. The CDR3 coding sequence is TGTGCCAGCAGCGTAGGTAGGAACACTGAAGCTTTCTTT. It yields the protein CASSVGRNTEAFF.